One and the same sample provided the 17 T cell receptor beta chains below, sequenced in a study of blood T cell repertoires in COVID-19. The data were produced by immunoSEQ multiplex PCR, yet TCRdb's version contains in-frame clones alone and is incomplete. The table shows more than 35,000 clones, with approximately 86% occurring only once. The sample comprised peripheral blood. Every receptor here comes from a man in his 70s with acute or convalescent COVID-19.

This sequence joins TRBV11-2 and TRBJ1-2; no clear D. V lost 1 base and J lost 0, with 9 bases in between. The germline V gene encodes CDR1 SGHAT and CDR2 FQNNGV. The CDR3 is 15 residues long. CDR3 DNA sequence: TGTGCCAGCAGCTTAGTTGGTGGAGCTAACTATGGCTACACCTTC. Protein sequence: CASSLVGGANYGYTF.

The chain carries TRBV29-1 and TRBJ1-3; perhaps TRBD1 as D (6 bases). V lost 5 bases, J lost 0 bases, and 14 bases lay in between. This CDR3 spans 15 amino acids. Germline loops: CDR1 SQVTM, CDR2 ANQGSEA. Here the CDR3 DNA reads TGCAGCGTTATGACAGGCACGAGCTCTGGAAACACCATATATTTT. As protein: CSVMTGTSSGNTIYF.

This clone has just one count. DNA of the CDR3: TGTGCCAGCAGTTCCCCCGGGACAGTGAACACTGAAGCTTTCTTT. This sequence encodes CASSSPGTVNTEAFF. The gene calls are TRBV6-5 and TRBJ1-1, with 7 positions matching TRBD1. Losses at the gene ends were 4 bases for V and 0 bases for J; bases not matched to a gene: 5. CDR1 is MNHEY, CDR2 SVGAGI, per germline. The CDR3 is 15 amino acids.

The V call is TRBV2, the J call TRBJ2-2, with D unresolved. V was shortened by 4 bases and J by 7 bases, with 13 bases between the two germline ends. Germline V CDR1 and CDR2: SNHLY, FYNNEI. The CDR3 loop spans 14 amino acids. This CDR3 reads CASSALRANGELFF. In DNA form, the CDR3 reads TGTGCCAGCAGTGCCCTCCGCGCTAACGGGGAGCTGTTTTTT.

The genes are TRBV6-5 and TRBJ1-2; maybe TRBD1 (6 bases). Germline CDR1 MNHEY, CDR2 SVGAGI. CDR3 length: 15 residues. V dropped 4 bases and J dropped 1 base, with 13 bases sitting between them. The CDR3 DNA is TGTGCCAGCAGTTTCAGGGGAAACCGTAACTATGGCTACACCTTC. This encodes CASSFRGNRNYGYTF.

The chain's CDR3 is CASSQEGFAGGFDEQYF. The CDR3 coding sequence is TGTGCCAGCAGCCAAGAAGGTTTTGCGGGAGGGTTCGACGAGCAGTACTTC. V is TRBV4-2 and J is TRBJ2-7, with 9 bases fitting TRBD2. The CDR3 runs to 17 residues. Germline CDR1 reads LGHNA; CDR2 reads YNFKEQ. The trim removed 0 bases at V and 5 bases at J, leaving 11 bases unmatched.

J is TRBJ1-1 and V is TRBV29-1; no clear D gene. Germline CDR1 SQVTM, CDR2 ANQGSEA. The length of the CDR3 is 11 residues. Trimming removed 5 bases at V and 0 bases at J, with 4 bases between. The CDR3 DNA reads TGCAGCGTTAGAGTGAACACTGAAGCTTTCTTT. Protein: CSVRVNTEAFF. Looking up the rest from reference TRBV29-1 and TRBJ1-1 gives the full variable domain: SAVISQKPSRDICQRGTSLTIQCQVDSQVTMMFWYRQQPGQSLTLIATANQGSEATYESGFVIDKFPISRPNLTFSTLTVSNMSPEDSSIYLCSVRVNTEAFFGQGTRLTVV.

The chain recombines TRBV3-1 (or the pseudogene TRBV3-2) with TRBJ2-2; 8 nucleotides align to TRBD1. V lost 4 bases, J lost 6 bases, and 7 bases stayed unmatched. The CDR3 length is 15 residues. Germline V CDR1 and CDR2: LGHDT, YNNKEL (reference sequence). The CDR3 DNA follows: TGTGCCAGCAGCCGCGGACAGGGTAGGGCCGGGGAGCTGTTTTTT. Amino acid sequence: CASSRGQGRAGELFF.

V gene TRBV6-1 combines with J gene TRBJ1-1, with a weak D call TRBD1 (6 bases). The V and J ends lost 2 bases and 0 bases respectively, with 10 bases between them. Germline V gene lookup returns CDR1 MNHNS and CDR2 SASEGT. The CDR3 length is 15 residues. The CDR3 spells CASSEYGTLNTEAFF. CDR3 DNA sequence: TGTGCCAGCAGTGAATACGGGACACTGAACACTGAAGCTTTCTTT.

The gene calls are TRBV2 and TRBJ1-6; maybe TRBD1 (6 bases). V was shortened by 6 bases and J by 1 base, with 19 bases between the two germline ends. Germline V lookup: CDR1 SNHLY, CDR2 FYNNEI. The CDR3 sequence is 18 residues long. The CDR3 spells CASSSGTMFWSYNSPLHF. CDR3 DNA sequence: TGTGCCAGCAGCTCCGGGACAATGTTTTGGTCCTATAATTCACCCCTCCACTTT. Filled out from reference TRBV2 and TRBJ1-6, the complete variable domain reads EPEVTQTPSHQVTQMGQEVILRCVPISNHLYFYWYRQILGQKVEFLVSFYNNEISEKSEIFDDQFSVERPDGSNFTLKIRSTKLEDSAMYFCASSSGTMFWSYNSPLHFGNGTRLTVT.

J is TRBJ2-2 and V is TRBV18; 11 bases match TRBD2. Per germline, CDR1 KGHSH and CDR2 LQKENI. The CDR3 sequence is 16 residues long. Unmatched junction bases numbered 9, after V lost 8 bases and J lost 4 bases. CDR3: CASHILAGGLTGELFF. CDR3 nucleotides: TGTGCCAGCCATATTCTAGCGGGAGGACTCACCGGGGAGCTGTTTTTT.

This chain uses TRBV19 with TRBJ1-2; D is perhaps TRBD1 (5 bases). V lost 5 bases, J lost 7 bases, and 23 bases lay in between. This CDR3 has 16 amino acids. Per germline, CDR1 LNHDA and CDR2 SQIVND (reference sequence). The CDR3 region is CASSAGTSNLFSGYTF. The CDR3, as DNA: TGTGCCAGTAGTGCGGGGACCTCCAACCTCTTCAGTGGCTACACCTTC. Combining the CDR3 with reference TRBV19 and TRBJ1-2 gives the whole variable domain DGGITQSPKYLFRKEGQNVTLSCEQNLNHDAMYWYRQDPGQGLRLIYYSQIVNDFQKGDIAEGYSVSREKKESFPLTVTSAQKNPTAFYLCASSAGTSNLFSGYTFGSGTRLTVV.

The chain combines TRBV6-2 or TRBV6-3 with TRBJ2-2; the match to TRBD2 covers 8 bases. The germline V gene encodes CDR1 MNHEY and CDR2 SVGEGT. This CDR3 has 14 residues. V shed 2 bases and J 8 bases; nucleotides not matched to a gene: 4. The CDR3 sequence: CASSYPGLVGELFF. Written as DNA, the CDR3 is TGTGCCAGCAGTTACCCGGGACTAGTAGGGGAGCTGTTTTTT.

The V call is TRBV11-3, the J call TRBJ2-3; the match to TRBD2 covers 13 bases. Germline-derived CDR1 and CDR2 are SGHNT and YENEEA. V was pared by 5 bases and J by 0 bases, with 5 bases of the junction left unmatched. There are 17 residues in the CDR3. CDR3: CASSLGLAGASTDTQYF. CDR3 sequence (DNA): TGTGCCAGCAGCCTTGGACTAGCGGGAGCGAGCACAGATACGCAGTATTTT. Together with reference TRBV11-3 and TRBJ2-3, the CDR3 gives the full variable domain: EAGVVQSPRYKIIEKKQPVAFWCNPISGHNTLYWYLQNLGQGPELLIRYENEEAVDDSQLPKDRFSAERLKGVDSTLKIQPAELGDSAVYLCASSLGLAGASTDTQYFGPGTRLTVL.

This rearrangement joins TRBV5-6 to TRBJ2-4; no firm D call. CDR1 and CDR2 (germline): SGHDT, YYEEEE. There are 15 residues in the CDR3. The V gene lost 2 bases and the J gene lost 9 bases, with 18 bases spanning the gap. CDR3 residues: CASSFFDRRRGIQYF. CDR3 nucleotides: TGTGCCAGCAGCTTCTTCGACCGGCGGAGAGGCATTCAGTACTTC.

The CDR3: CSLGGAEAFF. The DNA of the CDR3 is TGCAGCCTGGGGGGGGCTGAAGCTTTCTTT. The chain is built from TRBV29-1 and TRBJ1-1; tentative D call: TRBD1 (5 bases). The CDR3 runs to 10 residues. V lost 8 bases and J 6 bases, leaving 10 bases between the germline ends. In germline, CDR1 is SQVTM, CDR2 ANQGSEA. Full variable domain (outside the CDR3, taken from reference TRBV29-1 and TRBJ1-1): SAVISQKPSRDICQRGTSLTIQCQVDSQVTMMFWYRQQPGQSLTLIATANQGSEATYESGFVIDKFPISRPNLTFSTLTVSNMSPEDSSIYLCSLGGAEAFFGQGTRLTVV.

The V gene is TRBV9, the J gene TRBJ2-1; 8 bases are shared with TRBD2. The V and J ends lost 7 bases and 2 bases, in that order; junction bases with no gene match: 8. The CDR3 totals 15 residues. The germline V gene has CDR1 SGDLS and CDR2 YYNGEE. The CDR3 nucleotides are TGTGCCAGCCAGCGGGAGATAAGCCCCTACAATGAGCAGTTCTTC. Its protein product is CASQREISPYNEQFF. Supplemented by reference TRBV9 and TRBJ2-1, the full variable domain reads DSGVTQTPKHLITATGQRVTLRCSPRSGDLSVYWYQQSLDQGLQFLIQYYNGEERAKGNILERFSAQQFPDLHSELNLSSLELGDSALYFCASQREISPYNEQFFGPGTRLTVL.